Given below is one T cell receptor (beta chain) in context. The table lists this clonotype with many counts. Its antigen specificity is not known. Base-call qualities are not available, and no considerably larger clone is one nucleotide away. V loses 2 bases, J loses 2 bases, and the germline ends lie 13 bases apart. Including cysteine and phenylalanine, the CDR3 has 15 amino acids. Solely the CDR3 DNA is kept, with 45 bases framed from the first base. The germline V gene provides CDR1 SGHTA and CDR2 FQGTGA. Ficoll-Paque density gradient centrifugation was used to isolate PBMCs. The sample is drawn from a study of T-cell memory formation after mild COVID-19 (dated by TCRdb to 2020 to 2023). For the study in its entirety: Most TCR sequence clusters were specific to one of the two donors. Longitudinal TCRalpha and TCRbeta repertoire sequencing tracked T-cell clones expanding and contracting after mild COVID-19 in two donors. Two young, previously healthy adult volunteers, one female and one male, were included in the cohort.

TCRdb names Illumina NovaSeq 6000 as the instrument used. TCRalpha and TCRbeta cDNA libraries were constructed by 5'RACE with constant-segment primers, with sample barcodes and unique molecular identifiers being introduced. RNA was extracted from every sample with Trizol reagent. The libraries were amplified in two PCR steps, and the second step added a second sample barcode and Illumina TruSeq adapters. The libraries were sequenced on an Illumina NovaSeq using 2 x 150 bp paired-end reads. The source study handled its data this way. With migec v1.2.7, reads were demultiplexed and then collapsed into UMI-guided consensus sequences. Using mixcr v2.1.11, UMI consensuses were aligned to TRA and TRB V and J templates and then assembled into clonotypes. A clonotype was counted as expanded or contracted only if both edgeR and NoisET called the change significant, with noise models trained on biological replicates. edgeR calls used a false discovery rate-adjusted p below 0.01 and a log2 fold-change threshold of 1. As an exploratory analysis of dynamics, max-normalized trajectories of the 1000 most abundant clonotypes were examined with PCA combined with hierarchical clustering. The CD4 or CD8 phenotype of responding clones was assigned using the separately sequenced CD4+ and CD8+ repertoires. Through fastp at Q25 and MiXCR, TCRdb rebuilt clones from the public reads, retaining in-frame beta chains. Rows merge per CDR3 protein into single entries with the most common DNA and genes. These V and J calls are TCRdb output, not the study's own analysis. For this sample there are some 120,000 distinct CDR3 sequences; roughly 6% appear just once. The ten largest make up over 2% of the sample.

Overall study results and their limits: Only two mild cases were covered in the study, and larger cohorts including severe cases with pre-infection samples were considered necessary. SARS-CoV-2 specificity of the second-wave clones peaking on day 37 was not confirmed. The detection of some responding clones in pre-infection memory suggests that pre-existing cross-reactive memory T cells joined the SARS-CoV-2 response. Contracting CD4+ clones turned up mainly in the CM and EM memory subsets, whereas EMRA was where CD8+ clones were enriched. Clones that contracted from day 15 to 85 showed balanced CD4/CD8 phenotypes, whereas a second wave of clones that expanded from day 15 to 37 leaned towards CD4+.

This chain joins TRBV7-3 to TRBJ2-7; the D segment cannot be called with confidence. This clonotype was sampled from an adult woman who had mild COVID-19 (a few samples of this study predate the infection). The sample titles of this study are shuffled in the database, so cell type and time point are left out; the donor was told from shared clones. Input material: PBMCs or a T cell subset sorted from them (not recorded which). The bases read TGTGCCAGCAGCTTAGTCTTGGCCGCCCCCTACGAGCAGTACTTC. Its amino acids are CASSLVLAAPYEQYF.